This T cell receptor beta chain came from a study of T cell changes during pregnancy in multiple sclerosis. Germline V gene lookup returns CDR1 MDHEN and CDR2 SYDVKM. The length of the CDR3 is 16 residues. V trimming: 3 bases; J trimming: 4 bases; junction bases outside the gene matches: 5. The method was immunoSEQ multiplex PCR; TCRdb's version includes in-frame clones alone and lacks a portion of them. The sample contains fewer than 85,000 clones, around nine tenths of which appear only once. This material consisted of peripheral blood, taken in the first trimester of pregnancy. The chain couples TRBV28 to TRBJ2-1; 11 bases align to TRBD2. This receptor was obtained from a female donor in good health, enrolled as a control in a pregnancy study. The chain's CDR3 is CASSFGTSGSYNEQFF. In nucleotides, the CDR3 is TGTGCCAGCAGTTTTGGGACTAGCGGAAGTTACAATGAGCAGTTCTTC.